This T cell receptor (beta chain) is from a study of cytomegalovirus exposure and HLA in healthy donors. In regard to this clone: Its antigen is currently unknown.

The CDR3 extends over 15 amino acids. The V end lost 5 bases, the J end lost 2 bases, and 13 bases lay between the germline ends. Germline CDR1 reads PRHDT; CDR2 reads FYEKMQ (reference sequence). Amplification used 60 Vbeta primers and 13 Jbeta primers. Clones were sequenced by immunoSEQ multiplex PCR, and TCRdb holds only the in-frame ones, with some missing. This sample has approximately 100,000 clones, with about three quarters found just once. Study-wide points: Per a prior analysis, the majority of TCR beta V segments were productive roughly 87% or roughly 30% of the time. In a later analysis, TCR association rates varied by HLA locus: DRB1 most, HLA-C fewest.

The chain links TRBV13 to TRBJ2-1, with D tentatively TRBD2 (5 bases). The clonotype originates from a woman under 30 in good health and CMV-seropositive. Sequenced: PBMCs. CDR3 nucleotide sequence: TGTGCCAGCAGCCCCGGGGTAGTGGCCTACAATGAGCAGTTCTTC. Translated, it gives CASSPGVVAYNEQFF.